This T cell receptor (beta chain) was documented in a study of T cells in Graves' hyperthyroidism and ophthalmopathy. Regarding the study as a whole: Within blood appeared most thyroid clonotypes that had expanded above 0.001.

Many counts were recorded for this clonotype. Its antigen is as yet unknown. With 6 bases removed from V and 0 bases from J, the gap between germline ends came to 10 bases. This CDR3 contains 14 residues. Germline V gene data show CDR1 as SNHLY and CDR2 as FYNNEI. RNA transcripts gave rise to amplified TCR beta CDR3 regions. The primer set for the first-round RT-PCR of the TCR CDR3 was HTBI. From the multiplex PCR reads, TCRdb called clonotypes with MiXCR, one entry per CDR3 protein. Found here are a few hundred thousand distinct CDR3 sequences, about 46% of them singletons; the top ten hold about 43%. Patients having uncontrolled infection, another autoimmune disease, pregnancy or lactation were not included.

This chain links TRBV2 with TRBJ2-3, with D perhaps matching TRBD2 (6 bases). The receptor was derived from an adult woman with Graves' disease, either hyperthyroidism or ophthalmopathy (not recorded which). The sample taken for sequencing was peripheral blood or thyroid tissue (not recorded which). CDR3: CASRRDSSTDTQYF. CDR3 nucleotide sequence: TGTGCCAGCAGGCGGGATTCTAGCACAGATACGCAGTATTTT. The complete variable domain, with remaining parts taken from reference TRBV2 and TRBJ2-3, reads EPEVTQTPSHQVTQMGQEVILRCVPISNHLYFYWYRQILGQKVEFLVSFYNNEISEKSEIFDDQFSVERPDGSNFTLKIRSTKLEDSAMYFCASRRDSSTDTQYFGPGTRLTVL.